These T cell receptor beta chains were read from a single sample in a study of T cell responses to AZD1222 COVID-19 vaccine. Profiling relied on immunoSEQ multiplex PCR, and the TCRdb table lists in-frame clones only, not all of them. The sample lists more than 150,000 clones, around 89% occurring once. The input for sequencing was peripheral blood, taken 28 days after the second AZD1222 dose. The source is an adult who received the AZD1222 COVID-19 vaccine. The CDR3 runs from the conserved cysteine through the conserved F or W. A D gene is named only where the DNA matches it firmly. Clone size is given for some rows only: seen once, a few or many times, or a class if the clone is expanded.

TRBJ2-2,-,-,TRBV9,CASSGTGELFF,TGTGCCAGCAGTGGGACCGGGGAGCTGTTTTTT
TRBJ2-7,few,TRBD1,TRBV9,CASSPSTGRGAEQYF,TGTGCCAGCAGCCCTTCGACAGGGAGAGGCGCCGAGCAGTACTTC
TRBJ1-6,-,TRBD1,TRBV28,CASSLLLTGLNSPLHF,TGTGCCAGCAGTTTACTCTTGACAGGGCTTAATTCACCCCTCCACTTT
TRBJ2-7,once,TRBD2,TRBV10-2,CASSDDSGRVYEQYF,TGCGCCAGCAGTGACGATAGCGGGAGAGTCTACGAGCAGTACTTC
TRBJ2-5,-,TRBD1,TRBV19,CASSIRTGGGETQYF,TGTGCCAGTAGTATACGGACAGGGGGAGGAGAGACCCAGTACTTC
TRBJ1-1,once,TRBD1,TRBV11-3,CASSFSGGGGAEAFF,TGTGCCAGCAGCTTCTCCGGGGGAGGGGGCGCTGAAGCTTTCTTT
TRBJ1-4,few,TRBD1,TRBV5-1,CASSLGMTGIANEKLFF,TGCGCCAGCAGCTTGGGAATGACAGGGATCGCTAATGAAAAACTGTTTTTT
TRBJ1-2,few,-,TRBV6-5,CASKKTENYGYTF,TGTGCCAGCAAAAAGACAGAGAACTATGGCTACACCTTC
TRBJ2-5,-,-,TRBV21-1,CASSKRATQETQYF,TGTGCCAGCAGCAAGAGGGCTACGCAAGAGACCCAGTACTTC
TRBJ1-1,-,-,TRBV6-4,CASSDSHGRGGEAFF,TGTGCCAGCAGTGACTCTCACGGACGGGGGGGAGAAGCTTTCTTT
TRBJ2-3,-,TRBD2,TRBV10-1,CASKTSGRWFTQYF,TGCGCCAGCAAGACTAGCGGGAGATGGTTTACGCAGTATTTT
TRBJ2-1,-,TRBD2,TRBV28,CASSPKGAGGPDEQFF,TGTGCCAGCAGTCCCAAAGGAGCGGGAGGGCCCGATGAGCAGTTCTTC
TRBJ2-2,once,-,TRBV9,CASSVASGNTGELFF,TGTGCCAGCAGCGTAGCGAGCGGGAACACCGGGGAGCTGTTTTTT
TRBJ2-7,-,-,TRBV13,CASSSGDTYYEQYF,TGTGCCAGCAGCTCTGGGGACACCTACTACGAGCAGTACTTC
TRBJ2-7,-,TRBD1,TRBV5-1,CASSLTGADSYEQYF,TGCGCCAGCAGCCTTACAGGGGCCGATTCCTACGAGCAGTACTTC
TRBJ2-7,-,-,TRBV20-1,CSASGLGGYEQYF,TGCAGTGCTAGTGGGTTGGGGGGATACGAGCAGTACTTC
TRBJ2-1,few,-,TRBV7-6,CASSPRTGLSTGENEQFF,TGTGCCAGCAGCCCTCGGACAGGACTATCAACGGGGGAAAATGAGCAGTTCTTC